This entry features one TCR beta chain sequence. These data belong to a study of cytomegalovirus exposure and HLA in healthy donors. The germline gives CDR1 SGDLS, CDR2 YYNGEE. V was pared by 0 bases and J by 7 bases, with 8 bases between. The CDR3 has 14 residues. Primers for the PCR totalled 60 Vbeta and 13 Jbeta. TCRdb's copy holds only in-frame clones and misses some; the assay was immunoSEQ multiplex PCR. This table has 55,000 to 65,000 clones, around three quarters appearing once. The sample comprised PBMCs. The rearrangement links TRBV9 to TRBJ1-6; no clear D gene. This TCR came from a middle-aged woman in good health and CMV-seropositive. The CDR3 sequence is CASSVEQKNSPLHF. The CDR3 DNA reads TGTGCCAGCAGCGTAGAACAGAAAAATTCACCCCTCCACTTT.